These 28 T cell receptor beta chains were all obtained from the same sample, sequenced in a study of T-cell reconstitution after alpha-beta-depleted transplantation in children. This sample's TCRbeta library carried unique molecular identifier barcodes. TCRdb used MiXCR to reprocess the PCR reads, holding one entry per CDR3 protein. The top ten clones hold 20% to 25% of a sample with over 80,000 distinct CDR3 sequences, 23% of them seen once. Sequencing was performed on PBMCs, taken before TCRalphabeta/CD19-depleted stem cell transplant. The source of these receptors is a boy between 2 and 10 years old with acute lymphoblastic leukemia, due to receive a stem cell transplant.

This sequence joins TRBV7-8 and TRBJ2-1, with 8 bases aligning to TRBD1. The CDR3 loop spans 15 amino acids. V lost 4 bases to trimming and J lost 8 bases; unmatched junction nucleotides: 10. From germline, CDR1 is SGHVS and CDR2 FQNEAQ. CDR3 bases: TGTGCCAGCAGCTCCAGGGGGCACGAGGACTATGAGCAGTTCTTC. The encoded protein is CASSSRGHEDYEQFF.

This clonotype was counted at least ten times. CDR3 amino acids: CSARVRVAYEQYF. DNA for the CDR3: TGCAGTGCTAGAGTCCGGGTTGCCTACGAGCAGTACTTC. The chain is built from TRBV20-1 and TRBJ2-7; no clear D. The CDR3 sequence is 13 residues long. V lost 1 base, J lost 2 bases, and 9 bases lay in between. The germline V gene encodes CDR1 DFQATT and CDR2 SNEGSKA (reference sequence).

This clonotype was seen many times. The V call is TRBV7-9, the J call TRBJ2-1, with D possibly TRBD1 on 6 matching bases. This CDR3 is built from 14 residues. V was cut by 6 bases and J by 8 bases, with 17 bases left in between. Germline values: CDR1 SEHNR, CDR2 FQNEAQ (reference sequence). CDR3 amino acids: CASRGTSEGDEQFF. DNA of the CDR3: TGTGCCAGCAGGGGGACATCCGAGGGCGATGAGCAGTTCTTC.

The chain uses TRBV3-1 and TRBJ2-7; possibly TRBD1 or TRBD2 for D (5 bases each). The CDR3 covers 15 residues. Germline V CDR1 and CDR2: LGHDT, YNNKEL (reference sequence). Deletions cut 1 base from V and 5 bases from J, with 15 bases between. CDR3 bases: TGTGCCAGCAGCCAAGTAGCAGGGAGTTCGAACGAGCAGTACTTC. Protein sequence: CASSQVAGSSNEQYF.

This chain joins TRBV25-1 and TRBJ2-5, with 8 bases matching TRBD1. Germline values: CDR1 MGHDK, CDR2 SYGVNS. With V trimmed by 3 bases and J by 7 bases, 4 bases remained unmatched. The CDR3 is 13 residues long. The CDR3 DNA sequence: TGTGCCAGCAGTGAGGACAGGGACGGGACCCAGTACTTC. Translating gives CASSEDRDGTQYF.

This clonotype appeared a few times. The J gene is TRBJ1-2, the V gene TRBV5-1, with D maybe TRBD1 (6 bases). Trimming took off 5 bases at V and 6 bases at J, with 14 bases between the two ends. This CDR3 has 13 residues. CDR1 and CDR2 from the germline V gene are SGHRS and YFSETQ. Here the CDR3 DNA reads TGCGCCAGCAGACTTGGACAGAAGGATGGCTACACCTTC. It translates to CASRLGQKDGYTF.

The V call is TRBV14, the J call TRBJ2-1, with 8 bases matching TRBD2. Germline loops: CDR1 SGHDN, CDR2 FVKESK. This CDR3 is 16 amino acids long. Germline trimming cut 0 bases from V and 7 bases from J; bases unmatched to any gene: 8. The CDR3 sequence is CASSQDPGTRKNEQFF. The CDR3 DNA is TGTGCCAGCAGCCAAGATCCCGGGACTAGAAAAAATGAGCAGTTCTTC.

This clonotype was observed a handful of times. The J gene is TRBJ2-1, the V gene TRBV18; 10 positions match TRBD2. Germline V lookup: CDR1 KGHSH, CDR2 LQKENI. The trim removed 6 bases at V and 4 bases at J, leaving 9 bases unmatched. The CDR3 is 16 amino acids. The CDR3 loop reads CASSPIRTSGYNEQFF. DNA of the CDR3: TGTGCCAGCTCCCCCATCCGGACTAGCGGTTACAATGAGCAGTTCTTC.

This clonotype was counted only a few times. The V and J genes are TRBV28 and TRBJ2-7; D uncertain. The germline gives CDR1 MDHEN, CDR2 SYDVKM. The CDR3 is 10 amino acids. Trimming removed 4 bases at V and 7 bases at J, with 5 bases between. CDR3 DNA sequence: TGTGCCAGCAGTTCCACAGAGCAGTACTTC. As protein: CASSSTEQYF.

The gene calls are TRBV12-3 or TRBV12-4 and TRBJ1-1; tentative D call: TRBD1 (5 bases). CDR3 length equals 14 residues. The ends were cut back, 3 bases at V and 6 bases at J, with 14 bases in the middle. The CDR3 DNA sequence: TGTGCCAGCAGTTTCCAGGGTTTCGACGCTGAAGCTTTCTTT. The encoded protein is CASSFQGFDAEAFF.

In its sample, this clonotype was seen many times. The V gene is TRBV7-2, the J gene TRBJ2-7, with D perhaps TRBD1 or TRBD2 (5 bases each). The V gene's germline CDR1 is SGHTA and CDR2 FQGNSA. V was clipped by 5 bases and J by 0 bases, with 8 bases between them. CDR3 length equals 13 residues. Here the CDR3 reads CASSEGPSYEQYF. CDR3 DNA: TGTGCCAGCAGCGAGGGGCCCTCCTACGAGCAGTACTTC. The full variable domain, in which reference TRBV7-2 and TRBJ2-7 provide the parts outside the CDR3, is GAGVSQSPSNKVTEKGKDVELRCDPISGHTALYWYRQSLGQGLEFLIYFQGNSAPDKSGLPSDRFSAERTGGSVSTLTIQRTQQEDSAVYLCASSEGPSYEQYFGPGTRLTVT.

The chain joins TRBV5-6 to TRBJ2-7, with a weak D call TRBD2 (5 bases). V lost 1 base, J lost 2 bases, and 13 bases lay in between. CDR1 is SGHDT, CDR2 YYEEEE, per germline. The CDR3 has 15 residues. The CDR3 protein is CASSLSGGSTYEQYF. CDR3 in DNA: TGTGCCAGCAGCTTGAGCGGAGGTTCCACCTACGAGCAGTACTTC.

The table lists this clonotype with a few counts. The chain couples TRBV7-6 to TRBJ1-5; D ambiguous. Trimming pared 5 bases from V and 7 bases from J, leaving 15 bases between. Germline CDR1 SGHVS, CDR2 FNYEAQ. The length of the CDR3 is 14 residues. The CDR3 sequence: CASSPAGYLQPQHF. CDR3 in DNA: TGTGCCAGCAGCCCGGCGGGTTACCTCCAGCCCCAGCATTTT.

The rearrangement uses TRBV18 and TRBJ2-7, with D possibly TRBD1 on 5 matching bases. This CDR3 contains 14 residues. Germline-derived CDR1 and CDR2 are KGHSH and LQKENI. The germline V and J ends were trimmed by 5 bases and 3 bases, with 14 bases remaining between them. In nucleotides, the CDR3 is TGTGCCAGCTCATCAAGGGCAGGGTACTACGAGCAGTACTTC. It is translated as CASSSRAGYYEQYF.

This rearrangement joins TRBV7-3 to TRBJ2-2; 7 bases align to TRBD1. Germline V gene lookup returns CDR1 SGHTA and CDR2 FQGTGA. The CDR3 extends over 14 amino acids. Germline trimming cut 5 bases from V and 4 bases from J; bases unmatched to any gene: 4. CDR3 region: CASSKDRVTGELFF. The CDR3 bases are TGTGCCAGCAGCAAAGACAGGGTCACCGGGGAGCTGTTTTTT. The full variable domain, in which reference TRBV7-3 and TRBJ2-2 provide the parts outside the CDR3, is GAGVSQTPSNKVTEKGKYVELRCDPISGHTALYWYRQSLGQGPEFLIYFQGTGAADDSGLPNDRFFAVRPEGSVSTLKIQRTERGDSAVYLCASSKDRVTGELFFGEGSRLTVL.

The chain couples TRBV29-1 to TRBJ2-4; D perhaps matches TRBD2 (6 bases). Trimming pared 0 bases from V and 0 bases from J, leaving 21 bases between. The germline V gene encodes CDR1 SQVTM and CDR2 ANQGSEA. CDR3 length equals 19 residues. CDR3 protein: CSVEDGTGTRGLAKNIQYF. CDR3 nucleotides: TGCAGCGTTGAAGATGGGACTGGGACTCGGGGACTAGCCAAAAACATTCAGTACTTC.

The chain joins TRBV28 to TRBJ2-6; no clear D gene. CDR1 MDHEN and CDR2 SYDVKM come from the germline V gene. The V and J ends lost 6 bases and 0 bases respectively, with 9 bases between them. The CDR3 is made up of 15 amino acids. The CDR3 region has the DNA TGTGCCAGCAGGGGGTCAGGCTCTGGGGCCAACGTCCTGACTTTC. It yields the protein CASRGSGSGANVLTF.

This clonotype showed up just a few times. The chain recombines TRBV18 with TRBJ1-5, with 7 nucleotides matching TRBD1. Germline V gives CDR1 KGHSH, CDR2 LQKENI. The CDR3 runs 14 residues. Trimming cost V 5 bases and J 7 bases; bases outside gene matches: 8. CDR3 nucleotide sequence: TGTGCCAGCTCAAGAGGGGGCGAGGGGCAGCCCCAGCATTTT. Translating gives CASSRGGEGQPQHF.

In this sample, this clonotype turned up many times. The V and J genes are TRBV5-1 and TRBJ2-1, with D possibly being TRBD2 (6 bases). Germline V CDR1 and CDR2: SGHRS, YFSETQ. V lost 2 bases, J lost 7 bases, and 13 bases lay in between. This CDR3 comprises 14 residues. CDR3 DNA sequence: TGCGCCAGCAGCTTCGGGGGAGAGGTAAATGAGCAGTTCTTC. Translating gives CASSFGGEVNEQFF.

The V and J genes are TRBV28 and TRBJ1-3; a weak D match, TRBD1 (6 bases). CDR1 MDHEN and CDR2 SYDVKM come from the germline V gene. Trimming cost V 5 bases and J 4 bases, with 12 bases left between them. The length of the CDR3 is 14 residues. The CDR3, as DNA: TGTGCCAGCAGTCCGACAGGTCGAGGAAACACCATATATTTT. This codes for CASSPTGRGNTIYF.

This clonotype was seen a few times. The chain links TRBV7-8 to TRBJ2-1, with 7 bases that match TRBD1. CDR3 length: 16 amino acids. Germline assignment: CDR1 SGHVS and CDR2 FQNEAQ. Unmatched junction bases numbered 11, after V lost 5 bases and J lost 4 bases. The CDR3, as DNA: TGTGCCAGCAGCACCCGGGTAGGGGGCTTATACAATGAGCAGTTCTTC. This codes for CASSTRVGGLYNEQFF.

The table lists this clonotype with a few counts. This chain links TRBV7-2 with TRBJ1-4; possibly TRBD1 for D (6 bases). Trimming removed 5 bases at V and 4 bases at J, with 14 bases between. CDR1 is SGHTA and CDR2 is FQGNSA in the germline V gene. CDR3 size: 15 residues. The DNA for the CDR3 is TGTGCCAGCAGCAAACAGACAGGACTTAATGAAAAACTGTTTTTT. This codes for CASSKQTGLNEKLFF.

This clonotype was observed a few times. This chain links TRBV10-3 with TRBJ1-2; unclear D gene. Germline CDR1 is ENHRY and CDR2 is SYGVKD. The CDR3 contains 13 residues. V was cut by 10 bases and J by 5 bases, with 17 bases left in between. The CDR3 DNA is TGTGCCACACAGCTCATTAGAGGGTATGGCTACACCTTC. Amino acids: CATQLIRGYGYTF.

The chain combines TRBV6-5 with TRBJ2-7, with a tentative D call TRBD1 (6 bases). This CDR3 is built from 12 residues. Trimming took off 6 bases at V and 3 bases at J, with 9 bases between the two ends. Germline-derived CDR1 and CDR2 are MNHEY and SVGAGI. DNA for the CDR3: TGTGCCAGCAGCGACAGGTTCTACGAGCAGTACTTC. This sequence encodes CASSDRFYEQYF.

The CDR3 loop is CASSVGSGLGEKLFF. In nucleotides, the CDR3 is TGTGCCAGCAGCGTGGGAAGTGGGCTGGGTGAAAAACTGTTTTTT. V gene TRBV9 combines with J gene TRBJ1-4; no reliable D call. CDR1 and CDR2 from the germline V gene are SGDLS and YYNGEE. This CDR3 is 15 amino acids long. Trimming left V 2 bases short and J 7 bases short, with 15 bases between.

This clonotype showed up many times. The chain combines TRBV7-6 with TRBJ2-7; D uncertain. CDR3 size: 13 residues. The germline CDR1 and CDR2 sequences are SGHVS and FNYEAQ. V was cut by 5 bases and J by 1 base, with 9 bases left in between. The CDR3 DNA follows: TGTGCCAGCAGCGAGAGTCCATCCTACGAGCAGTACTTC. Translating gives CASSESPSYEQYF.

This clonotype was seen more than once but under ten times. The chain uses TRBV7-2 and TRBJ2-5, with D tentatively TRBD2 (6 bases). The CDR3 covers 15 residues. Germline-derived CDR1 and CDR2 are SGHTA and FQGNSA. The V end lost 6 bases, the J end lost 1 base, and 15 bases lay between the germline ends. CDR3 coding DNA: TGTGCCAGCAGTGAACTAGCCATAACCCAAGAGACCCAGTACTTC. It is translated as CASSELAITQETQYF.

This clonotype was seen only a few times. V usage is TRBV28 and J usage is TRBJ1-1, with D tentatively TRBD1 (6 bases). The CDR3 length is 14 residues. The germline CDR1 and CDR2 sequences are MDHEN and SYDVKM. The germline V and J ends were trimmed by 4 bases and 1 base, with 10 bases remaining between them. In nucleotides, the CDR3 is TGTGCCAGCAGTTGGACAGTTCCGAACACTGAAGCTTTCTTT. This gives the protein CASSWTVPNTEAFF.